The 30 T cell receptor beta chains below were found in one sample sequenced in a study of blood T cell repertoires in COVID-19. Libraries were prepared by immunoSEQ multiplex PCR; TCRdb keeps only in-frame clonotypes and omits some of them. The table has 90,000 to 120,000 clones, 84% seen once. Sequenced input: peripheral blood. These receptors were collected from a human donor in a cohort sampled during active COVID-19.

The chain has TRBV30 and TRBJ1-6, with D possibly TRBD1 on 6 matching bases. The CDR3 sequence is 15 residues long. Germline V gene sequence: CDR1 GTSNPN, CDR2 SVGIG (reference sequence). V was clipped by 2 bases and J by 7 bases, with 15 bases between them. CDR3 nucleotides: TGTGCCTGGAGTTCCCGAGACAGGAACAATTCACCCCTCCACTTT. Translating gives CAWSSRDRNNSPLHF.

This clone was seen only a few times. The gene calls are TRBV7-2 and TRBJ2-3; D perhaps matches TRBD1 (6 bases). This CDR3 has 13 residues. The V end was cut by 5 bases, the J end by 4 bases, with 10 bases between. Germline V gene sequence: CDR1 SGHTA, CDR2 FQGNSA. The CDR3 here is CASSQNRADTQYF. CDR3 DNA: TGTGCCAGCAGCCAAAACAGGGCAGATACGCAGTATTTT. Based on the CDR3 plus reference TRBV7-2 and TRBJ2-3, the full variable domain is GAGVSQSPSNKVTEKGKDVELRCDPISGHTALYWYRQSLGQGLEFLIYFQGNSAPDKSGLPSDRFSAERTGGSVSTLTIQRTQQEDSAVYLCASSQNRADTQYFGPGTRLTVL.

The rearrangement uses TRBV21-1 and TRBJ2-7; the table's TRBD1 call for D was not verified on the DNA. TRBV21-1 is listed as a pseudogene. The CDR3 contains 13 residues. The CDR3 sequence: CASNEDRGYEQYF. In nucleotides, the CDR3 is TGTGCCAGCAACGAAGACAGGGGATACGAGCAGTACTTC.

This chain joins TRBV27 and TRBJ2-1; 10 bases match TRBD1. Per germline, CDR1 MNHEY and CDR2 SMNVEV (reference sequence). The CDR3 has 17 amino acids. Trimming took 8 bases from V and 0 from J; bases not matched to a gene: 10. The CDR3 DNA reads as TGTGCCAGCTACGACAGGGGGCTACAGAGCTCCTACAATGAGCAGTTCTTC. As protein: CASYDRGLQSSYNEQFF.

V gene TRBV6-2 or TRBV6-3 combines with J gene TRBJ1-5; D remains unclear. This CDR3 has 13 residues. CDR1 is MNHEY and CDR2 is SVGEGT in the germline V gene. Trimming left V 5 bases short and J 7 bases short, with 12 bases between. The CDR3 protein is CASSDAVRQPQHF. In nucleotides, the CDR3 is TGTGCCAGCAGTGATGCGGTGAGGCAGCCCCAGCATTTT.

The chain recombines TRBV14 with TRBJ2-1; D call uncertain. This CDR3 contains 17 residues. Per germline, CDR1 SGHDN and CDR2 FVKESK. V was cut by 0 bases and J by 4 bases, with 16 bases left in between. CDR3 residues: CASSQEGQWLGYNEQFF. As DNA, the CDR3 is TGTGCCAGCAGCCAAGAGGGCCAGTGGTTAGGATACAATGAGCAGTTCTTC.

The chain is built from TRBV5-6 and TRBJ2-3; D not certain. The germline gives CDR1 SGHDT, CDR2 YYEEEE. V was pared by 3 bases and J by 0 bases, with 14 bases between. This CDR3 contains 16 residues. The CDR3 spells CASSYDVGASTDTQYF. CDR3 nucleotides: TGTGCCAGCAGCTACGACGTTGGAGCTAGCACAGATACGCAGTATTTT.

The chain has TRBV28 and TRBJ2-3; D call uncertain. V was clipped by 8 bases and J by 0 bases, with 9 bases between them. This CDR3 is built from 13 residues. Germline lookup yields CDR1 MDHEN and CDR2 SYDVKM. CDR3 nucleotides: TGTGCCAGCCAATACGGGAGCACAGATACGCAGTATTTT. This codes for CASQYGSTDTQYF.

V and J are TRBV9 and TRBJ1-1; D perhaps matches TRBD1 (5 bases). The CDR3 sequence is 14 residues long. Trimming took 3 bases from V and 5 from J, leaving 14 bases between them. The germline gives CDR1 SGDLS, CDR2 YYNGEE. CDR3 sequence reads: CASSDGQGWTEAFF. The CDR3 region has the DNA TGTGCCAGCAGCGACGGACAAGGTTGGACTGAAGCTTTCTTT.

The CDR3 protein is CASSSKPSGANVLTF. The CDR3 region has the DNA TGTGCCAGCAGTTCCAAGCCGTCTGGGGCCAACGTCCTGACTTTC. V gene TRBV28 combines with J gene TRBJ2-6, with unresolved D. Germline V gene data show CDR1 as MDHEN and CDR2 as SYDVKM. The CDR3 is 15 amino acids. Trimming stripped 4 bases from V and 1 base from J, with 8 bases between.

This sequence joins TRBV29-1 and TRBJ1-3; D is uncertain. Germline V lookup: CDR1 SQVTM, CDR2 ANQGSEA. V was shortened by 0 bases and J by 1 base, with 7 bases between the two germline ends. This CDR3 has 14 amino acids. In DNA form, the CDR3 reads TGCAGCGTTGAAGATATTATATCTGGAAACACCATATATTTT. It yields the protein CSVEDIISGNTIYF.

Regarding this clone: Different DNA sequences within this sample yield the same CDR3. V and J are TRBV2 and TRBJ2-7; 7 nucleotides match TRBD2. This CDR3 is built from 13 residues. CDR1 and CDR2 (germline): SNHLY, FYNNEI. J was trimmed by 10 bases and V by 1 base; bases with no gene match: 7. The CDR3 loop is CASSEGVGGRQYF. The CDR3 DNA follows: TGTGCCAGCAGTGAAGGGGTGGGAGGGCGACAGTACTTC.

This sequence joins TRBV5-1 and TRBJ2-2; 8 bases are a match to TRBD1. Trimming removed 3 bases from V and 4 bases from J; junction bases left unmatched: 2. Germline V CDR1 and CDR2: SGHRS, YFSETQ. The CDR3 length is 14 residues. CDR3 loop: CASSSDRGTGELFF. The CDR3 coding sequence is TGCGCCAGCAGCTCTGACAGGGGCACCGGGGAGCTGTTTTTT. Drawing the rest from reference TRBV5-1 and TRBJ2-2, the complete variable domain is KAGVTQTPRYLIKTRGQQVTLSCSPISGHRSVSWYQQTPGQGLQFLFEYFSETQRNKGNFPGRFSGRQFSNSRSEMNVSTLELGDSALYLCASSSDRGTGELFFGEGSRLTVL.

This chain uses TRBV19 with TRBJ1-2, with D possibly matching TRBD1 (5 bases). Looked up from germline, CDR1 is LNHDA and CDR2 is SQIVND (reference sequence). Deletions cut 3 bases from V and 5 bases from J, with 16 bases between. CDR3 length: 15 amino acids. This CDR3 reads CASSISPRVLYGYTF. The CDR3 DNA is TGTGCCAGTAGTATCTCGCCCAGGGTTTTGTATGGCTACACCTTC.

The chain is built from TRBV29-1 and TRBJ1-2, with 8 bases matching TRBD1. The CDR3 extends over 12 amino acids. Germline V gene lookup returns CDR1 SQVTM and CDR2 ANQGSEA. V trimming: 4 bases; J trimming: 6 bases; junction bases outside the gene matches: 4. The CDR3 nucleotides read TGCAGCGTTGTTGCAGGGGGCAATGGCTACACCTTC. It codes for CSVVAGGNGYTF.

This rearrangement joins TRBV19 to TRBJ2-3, with TRBD2 matching over 13 bases. Per germline, CDR1 LNHDA and CDR2 SQIVND (reference sequence). This CDR3 region has 15 residues. Losses at the gene ends were 3 bases for V and 6 bases for J; bases not matched to a gene: 3. CDR3 DNA: TGTGCCAGTAGTATCGGACTAGCGGGAGCTGATACGCAGTATTTT. Translating gives CASSIGLAGADTQYF.

The V call is TRBV5-4, the J call TRBJ2-1; 15 nucleotides agree with TRBD2. The CDR3 spans 20 residues. The V gene end was trimmed by 5 bases and the J gene end by 7 bases; junction bases not matched to a gene: 19. Germline assignment: CDR1 SGHNT and CDR2 YYREEE (reference sequence). The CDR3 loop is CASRDNLGRLGLAGGNEQFF. CDR3 in DNA: TGTGCCAGCAGAGACAATTTGGGGAGGTTGGGACTAGCGGGAGGAAATGAGCAGTTCTTC. Variable domain in full (rest from reference TRBV5-4 and TRBJ2-1): ETGVTQSPTHLIKTRGQQVTLRCSSQSGHNTVSWYQQALGQGPQFIFQYYREEENGRGNFPPRFSGLQFPNYSSELNVNALELDDSALYLCASRDNLGRLGLAGGNEQFFGPGTRLTVL.

DNA of the CDR3: TGTGCCAGCAGTGGTAGCGGGAGGGCTGGTGAGCAGTTCTTC. Translating gives CASSGSGRAGEQFF. The rearrangement uses TRBV28 and TRBJ2-1, with 11 nucleotides matching TRBD2. This CDR3 is 14 amino acids long. V was clipped by 5 bases and J by 9 bases; unmatched bases: 6. The germline V gene has CDR1 MDHEN and CDR2 SYDVKM.

The chain combines TRBV5-1 with TRBJ1-1; no clear D. Germline V gene lookup returns CDR1 SGHRS and CDR2 YFSETQ. CDR3 size: 14 residues. The V end was cut by 4 bases, the J end by 2 bases, with 12 bases between. In DNA form, the CDR3 reads TGCGCCAGCAGCGCATCCGGGTCCAACACTGAAGCTTTCTTT. It is translated as CASSASGSNTEAFF.

The V and J genes are TRBV7-3 and TRBJ2-2; D is uncertain. The V end lost 4 bases, the J end lost 0 bases, and 12 bases lay between the germline ends. CDR3 length equals 16 residues. Germline CDR1 is SGHTA and CDR2 is FQGTGA. CDR3 DNA: TGTGCCAGCAGCTCATCCCGAGTCGCGAACACCGGGGAGCTGTTTTTT. The encoded protein is CASSSSRVANTGELFF.

V usage is TRBV19 and J usage is TRBJ1-5; unclear D gene. This CDR3 has 18 amino acids. Trimming removed 0 bases at V and 0 bases at J, with 15 bases between. Germline lookup yields CDR1 LNHDA and CDR2 SQIVND (reference sequence). This CDR3 reads CASSIEAGRGYSNQPQHF. CDR3 bases: TGTGCCAGTAGTATAGAGGCGGGCCGGGGATATAGCAATCAGCCCCAGCATTTT.

The rearrangement links TRBV2 to TRBJ2-7; 10 bases agree with TRBD2. Per the germline V gene, CDR1 is SNHLY and CDR2 is FYNNEI. The CDR3 spans 15 residues. Trimming took 2 bases from V and 3 from J; bases not matched to a gene: 4. The chain's CDR3 is CASSEMSSGSYEQYF. The CDR3 nucleotides read TGTGCCAGCAGTGAAATGTCTAGCGGGAGCTACGAGCAGTACTTC.

The chain recombines TRBV18 with TRBJ1-4; TRBD1 agrees at 9 bases. The length of the CDR3 is 13 residues. J gave up 7 bases and V 6 bases, and 3 bases lay outside the gene matches. Germline-derived CDR1 and CDR2 are KGHSH and LQKENI. The CDR3 protein is CASSPDRGEKLFF. In nucleotides, the CDR3 is TGTGCCAGCTCTCCGGACAGGGGTGAAAAACTGTTTTTT. Variable domain in full (rest from reference TRBV18 and TRBJ1-4): NAGVMQNPRHLVRRRGQEARLRCSPMKGHSHVYWYRQLPEEGLKFMVYLQKENIIDESGMPKERFSAEFPKEGPSILRIQQVVRGDSAAYFCASSPDRGEKLFFGSGTQLSVL.

This rearrangement joins TRBV19 to TRBJ2-3; perhaps TRBD1 as D (5 bases). V dropped 5 bases and J dropped 0 bases, with 15 bases sitting between them. There are 16 residues in the CDR3. CDR1 is LNHDA and CDR2 is SQIVND in the germline V gene (reference sequence). The CDR3 nucleotides are TGTGCCAGTAGTCCAAGACGAGCAGGGAGCACAGATACGCAGTATTTT. Translated, it gives CASSPRRAGSTDTQYF.

This sequence joins TRBV3-1 (or the pseudogene TRBV3-2) and TRBJ1-3; 7 bases match TRBD1. V lost 5 bases and J lost 1; bases outside the gene matches: 2. Germline-derived CDR1 and CDR2 are LGHDT and YNNKEL (reference sequence). The CDR3 is made up of 14 amino acids. CDR3 sequence reads: CASSTQGSGNTIYF. In nucleotides, the CDR3 is TGTGCCAGCAGCACACAGGGGTCTGGAAACACCATATATTTT.

The rearrangement joins TRBV7-2 to TRBJ1-3; D is undetermined. This CDR3 is 12 amino acids long. Looked up from germline, CDR1 is SGHTA and CDR2 is FQGNSA. The V gene lost 0 bases and the J gene lost 7 bases, with 4 bases spanning the gap. The DNA for the CDR3 is TGTGCCAGCAGCTTAGCACGGAACACCATATATTTT. Protein product: CASSLARNTIYF.

In this sample, this clone turned up a few times. The chain has TRBV7-6 and TRBJ2-2; 9 bases fit TRBD1. Germline CDR1 SGHVS, CDR2 FNYEAQ. Trimming at V came to 5 bases and at J to 6 bases, leaving 7 bases not matched to a gene. The CDR3 covers 15 residues. CDR3 sequence reads: CASSPGQGRSGELFF. The DNA for the CDR3 is TGTGCCAGCAGCCCAGGACAGGGGAGATCCGGGGAGCTGTTTTTT.

The CDR3 DNA follows: TGCGCCAGCAGCCAAGATCTAGGTTCTGGAAACACCATATATTTT. Its protein is CASSQDLGSGNTIYF. The rearrangement uses TRBV4-3 and TRBJ1-3; the D is unclear. The ends were cut back, 0 bases at V and 1 base at J, with 7 bases in the middle. The CDR3 runs 15 residues. The V gene's germline CDR1 is LGHNA and CDR2 YSLEER.

V gene TRBV6-2 or TRBV6-3 combines with J gene TRBJ1-5; tentative D call: TRBD1 (5 bases). The V gene's germline CDR1 is MNHEY and CDR2 SVGEGT. V was pared by 6 bases and J by 1 base, with 13 bases between. The CDR3 consists of 15 residues. CDR3 residues: CASSPAGSSNQPQHF. As DNA, the CDR3 is TGTGCCAGCAGCCCAGCAGGGTCAAGCAATCAGCCCCAGCATTTT.

The chain employs TRBV10-1 and TRBJ2-7, with 8 positions matching TRBD1. J lost 4 bases, V lost 3 bases, and 5 bases had no gene match. The CDR3 is 14 residues long. Germline V lookup: CDR1 WNHNN, CDR2 SYGVQD (reference sequence). CDR3 sequence: CASSDTGGKYEQYF. In DNA form, the CDR3 reads TGCGCCAGCAGTGATACAGGGGGGAAATACGAGCAGTACTTC.